This is a list of T cell receptor beta chains from one sample in a study of blood T cell repertoires in COVID-19. Using immunoSEQ multiplex PCR, the repertoire was profiled, and TCRdb retains in-frame clones only, with some absent. The sample yields about 72,000 clones, 85% to 90% seen once. The source material was peripheral blood. The receptors were sampled from a woman of 80 years or more with active or convalescent COVID-19. Both conserved end residues are part of each CDR3. D genes are given only for firm matches. Size is omitted from some rows. Given values are once, few, many or a class for expanded clones.

j_gene,abundance,v_gene,d_gene,CDR3aa,CDR3nt
TRBJ2-2,NA,TRBV19,TRBD1,CASRDRANTGELFF,TGTGCCAGTAGGGACAGGGCAAACACCGGGGAGCTGTTTTTT
TRBJ2-7,NA,TRBV5-1,NA,CASSLGRDYEQYF,TGCGCCAGCAGCTTGGGTCGGGACTACGAGCAGTACTTC
TRBJ1-1,NA,TRBV9,NA,CASSVEGDQAFF,TGTGCCAGCAGCGTAGAGGGGGACCAAGCTTTCTTT
TRBJ2-7,NA,TRBV30,NA,CAWSGNRVTFYEQYF,TGTGCCTGGAGTGGCAACAGGGTCACATTCTACGAGCAGTACTTC
TRBJ1-3,NA,TRBV7-9,NA,CASRPAASGNTIYF,TGTGCCAGCAGGCCGGCGGCCTCTGGAAACACCATATATTTT
TRBJ1-2,NA,TRBV5-1,TRBD1,CASSSHGQGGSGYTF,TGCGCCAGCAGCTCCCACGGACAGGGGGGTAGTGGCTACACCTTC
TRBJ1-5,NA,TRBV2,TRBD1,CASSEVTSGTGWFQPQHF,TGTGCCAGCAGTGAAGTCACATCGGGGACAGGTTGGTTCCAGCCCCAGCATTTT
TRBJ2-1,NA,TRBV19,TRBD1,CASSAGQGVRDEQFF,TGTGCCAGTAGTGCGGGACAGGGGGTTCGCGATGAGCAGTTCTTC
TRBJ2-3,NA,TRBV29-1,NA,CSNTRGGGGAKDTQYF,TGCAGTAATACTCGGGGTGGAGGGGGCGCGAAAGATACGCAGTATTTT
TRBJ1-6,few,TRBV7-9,NA,CASSLRQGNSPLHF,TGTGCCAGCAGCTTAAGGCAGGGAAATTCACCCCTCCACTTT
TRBJ1-2,NA,TRBV29-1,NA,CSVGGERFGYTF,TGCAGCGTTGGTGGAGAGCGTTTTGGCTACACCTTC
TRBJ1-3,few,TRBV5-8,NA,CASTRRGSGNTIYF,TGTGCCAGCACCCGCAGGGGCTCTGGAAACACCATATATTTT
TRBJ2-2,once,TRBV6-4,TRBD2,CASRAGGVGELFF,TGTGCCAGCAGAGCGGGGGGCGTCGGGGAGCTGTTTTTT
TRBJ2-1,NA,TRBV7-2,NA,CASSPPSRNEQFF,TGTGCCAGCAGCCCCCCCTCGAGGAATGAGCAGTTCTTC
TRBJ1-1,NA,TRBV15,NA,CATSSLDRNTEAFF,TGTGCCACCAGCAGCCTGGACAGGAACACTGAAGCTTTCTTT
TRBJ1-1,NA,TRBV30,TRBD1,CAWSVPGQGGPVGTEAFF,TGTGCCTGGAGCGTCCCGGGACAGGGGGGGCCGGTTGGCACTGAAGCTTTCTTT
TRBJ2-3,NA,TRBV6-2/TRBV6-3,NA,CASSSAGALRTDTQYF,TGTGCCAGCAGTTCCGCGGGGGCCCTGCGCACAGATACGCAGTATTTT
TRBJ2-1,NA,TRBV29-1,TRBD1,CSVVADRVREQFF,TGCAGCGTTGTAGCGGACAGGGTGCGTGAGCAGTTCTTC
TRBJ1-1,once,TRBV6-2/TRBV6-3,NA,CASSYKGTGWMNTEAFF,TGTGCCAGCAGTTATAAGGGAACAGGGTGGATGAACACTGAAGCTTTCTTT
TRBJ2-1,few,TRBV6-1,TRBD2,CASSEFRGGQDEQFF,TGTGCCAGCAGTGAGTTCCGGGGGGGCCAGGATGAGCAGTTCTTC
TRBJ2-5,NA,TRBV19,NA,CASSIGRAQETQYF,TGTGCCAGTAGTATTGGCAGGGCCCAAGAGACCCAGTACTTC
TRBJ1-6,NA,TRBV5-5,NA,CASSLAGSSYNSPLHF,TGTGCCAGCAGCTTGGCCGGGAGCTCCTATAATTCACCCCTCCACTTT
TRBJ2-3,NA,TRBV7-3,TRBD2,CASSLNGIAGDLTQYF,TGTGCCAGCAGCTTAAATGGTATAGCGGGGGACCTCACGCAGTATTTT
TRBJ2-4,NA,TRBV6-1,NA,CASSERAKDGGANIQYF,TGTGCCAGCAGTGAACGGGCTAAGGACGGAGGAGCAAACATTCAGTACTTC
TRBJ2-1,NA,TRBV5-6,TRBD2,CASSLGTSGGSEQFF,TGTGCCAGCAGCCTAGGGACTAGCGGGGGGAGTGAGCAGTTCTTC
TRBJ2-1,NA,TRBV5-6,NA,CASSFLGGGGFDEQFF,TGTGCCAGCAGCTTTCTCGGAGGGGGCGGGTTCGATGAGCAGTTCTTC
TRBJ1-1,NA,TRBV18,NA,CASSPFLENTEAFF,TGTGCCAGCTCACCTTTTCTAGAGAACACTGAAGCTTTCTTT
TRBJ2-5,NA,TRBV7-2,NA,CASLPQGTIPTQYF,TGTGCCAGCTTGCCCCAAGGGACAATACCGACCCAGTACTTC
TRBJ2-5,NA,TRBV15,TRBD1,CAIARDRRETQYF,TGTGCCATCGCGAGGGACAGGAGGGAGACCCAGTACTTC
TRBJ2-1,once,TRBV5-1,NA,CASRGGAEQFF,TGCGCCAGCAGGGGGGGAGCCGAGCAGTTCTTC
TRBJ1-2,NA,TRBV29-1,NA,CSVTLGGLRGYTF,TGCAGCGTCACCCTCGGGGGGCTGCGGGGCTACACCTTC